This is a list of T cell receptor beta chains from one sample in a study of identical twins. A single record per CDR3 protein comes from TCRdb applying MiXCR to the 5' RACE reads. The table lists approximately 700,000 distinct CDR3 sequences, over 15% of them singletons. This same sample was also part of a study on T cells expressing NK-cell markers.

Sequencing used PBMCs. The receptors derive from a woman between 18 and 29 years old in good health. Each CDR3 is given with its conserved first and last residue. Fields, in order: J gene, clone size, V gene, D gene, CDR3 protein, CDR3 DNA. D genes are given only for firm matches. Clone size is not always given. Where it is, it says once, few, many or a class for expanded clones.

>TRBJ2-7|-|TRBV29-1|-
CSVVRTYEQYF
TGCAGCGTTGTCAGGACCTACGAGCAGTACTTC
>TRBJ2-5|many|TRBV20-1|-
CSARVRAAITRETQYF
TGCAGTGCTAGGGTCAGGGCTGCCATCACAAGAGAGACCCAGTACTTC
>TRBJ2-5|few|TRBV6-5|-
CASSYSSPRGETQYF
TGTGCCAGCAGTTACTCGTCTCCTCGGGGAGAGACCCAGTACTTC
>TRBJ2-4|-|TRBV4-1|-
CASSHAPGIAKNIQYF
TGCGCCAGCAGCCATGCCCCAGGTATAGCCAAAAACATTCAGTACTTC
>TRBJ1-1|few|TRBV20-1|-
CSAGAWDSAFF
TGCAGTGCGGGAGCTTGGGATTCGGCTTTCTTT
>TRBJ2-7|-|TRBV12-3/TRBV12-4|-
CASTFVGQPPYEQYF
TGTGCCAGCACCTTCGTTGGACAGCCGCCCTACGAGCAGTACTTC
>TRBJ2-7|few|TRBV5-1|-
CASSSRPSGGEQYF
TGCGCCAGCAGCTCACGGCCGAGCGGTGGCGAGCAGTACTTC
>TRBJ1-1|-|TRBV10-2|-
CASSERGWDTEAFF
TGCGCCAGCAGTGAACGTGGTTGGGACACTGAAGCTTTCTTT
>TRBJ1-1|few|TRBV20-1|-
CSAGLGHYEAFF
TGCAGTGCGGGCCTGGGGCACTATGAAGCTTTCTTT
>TRBJ1-2|-|TRBV7-9|-
CASSLGVQGGTEGYTF
TGTGCCAGCAGCTTAGGGGTACAGGGAGGAACAGAAGGCTACACCTTC
>TRBJ2-3|-|TRBV7-2|TRBD2
CASSLYSGRVDTQYF
TGTGCCAGCAGCTTATATAGCGGGAGAGTTGATACGCAGTATTTT
>TRBJ1-3|few|TRBV12-3/TRBV12-4|-
CASIDAGDTIYF
TGTGCCAGCATTGACGCGGGGGACACCATATATTTT
>TRBJ2-3|-|TRBV20-1|-
CSASWSGAQYF
TGCAGTGCTAGTTGGTCCGGGGCGCAGTATTTT
>TRBJ2-7|-|TRBV10-3|TRBD2
CAIKRDQSLEQYF
TGTGCCATCAAGCGGGACCAATCTCTGGAGCAGTACTTC
>TRBJ2-3|few|TRBV5-1|-
CASNPSPDTDTQYF
TGCGCCAGCAACCCAAGTCCCGACACAGATACGCAGTATTTT
>TRBJ2-7|-|TRBV14|TRBD2
CASSPGLLAGAGEQYF
TGTGCCAGCAGCCCCGGGTTACTAGCGGGAGCGGGAGAGCAGTACTTC
>TRBJ2-3|-|TRBV9|-
CASSEEVITDTQYF
TGTGCCAGCAGCGAGGAGGTAATCACAGATACGCAGTATTTT
>TRBJ2-2|-|TRBV5-6|-
CASSLSRDAGELFF
TGTGCCAGCAGCCTATCTCGGGACGCCGGGGAGCTGTTTTTT
>TRBJ2-5|many|TRBV7-2|-
CASSIRDFPETQYF
TGTGCCAGCAGTATAAGGGACTTCCCAGAGACCCAGTACTTC
>TRBJ2-4|-|TRBV20-1|-
CSANEVAKNIQYF
TGCAGTGCTAACGAGGTAGCCAAAAACATTCAGTACTTC
>TRBJ1-2|many|TRBV12-3/TRBV12-4|TRBD1
CASSFSQGEGYTF
TGTGCCAGCAGTTTTTCGCAGGGGGAAGGCTACACCTTC
>TRBJ2-4|-|TRBV5-4|-
CASSLDVGRAKNIQYF
TGTGCCAGCAGCTTGGATGTGGGGAGGGCCAAAAACATTCAGTACTTC
>TRBJ2-2|few|TRBV10-1|TRBD2
CASRLAEYTGELFF
TGCGCCAGCAGACTAGCGGAGTACACCGGGGAGCTGTTTTTT
>TRBJ2-3|few|TRBV18|-
CASSPLRSGTDTQYF
TGTGCCAGCTCACCTCTGAGGTCAGGCACAGATACGCAGTATTTT
>TRBJ2-1|few|TRBV29-1|TRBD2
CSVGGLAVLHEQFF
TGCAGCGTTGGGGGACTAGCGGTTCTCCATGAGCAGTTCTTC
>TRBJ1-5|few|TRBV6-2/TRBV6-3|-
CASTARGADQPQHF
TGTGCCAGCACCGCGAGGGGGGCGGATCAGCCCCAGCATTTT
>TRBJ2-1|few|TRBV5-6|-
CASRPTSSYNEQFF
TGTGCCAGCCGCCCGACTAGCTCCTACAATGAGCAGTTCTTC
>TRBJ2-7|many|TRBV11-2|TRBD1
CASSPGQGAAYEQYF
TGTGCCAGCAGCCCTGGACAGGGTGCGGCCTACGAGCAGTACTTC
>TRBJ1-1|-|TRBV7-9|TRBD1
CASSLILDRVEAFF
TGTGCCAGCAGCTTAATCCTGGACAGGGTTGAAGCTTTCTTT
>TRBJ2-7|-|TRBV5-1|TRBD2
CASSPRVAGDSYEQYF
TGCGCCAGCAGCCCAAGGGTAGCGGGAGACTCCTACGAGCAGTACTTC
>TRBJ2-3|few|TRBV12-3/TRBV12-4|-
CASSLGRGDTDTQYF
TGTGCCAGCAGTTTAGGCAGGGGCGACACAGATACGCAGTATTTT
>TRBJ1-3|few|TRBV9|-
CASSGALEDTIYF
TGTGCCAGCAGCGGGGCTTTAGAAGACACCATATATTTT
>TRBJ1-5|-|TRBV6-2/TRBV6-3|-
CASSYGGGNNQPQHF
TGTGCCAGCAGTTACGGAGGCGGTAACAATCAGCCCCAGCATTTT
>TRBJ1-2|-|TRBV7-2|-
CASSHGGSSGYTF
TGTGCCAGCAGCCACGGCGGATCGTCCGGCTACACCTTC
>TRBJ2-7|-|TRBV20-1|-
CSARDRGEASRVYF
TGCAGTGCTAGAGATCGCGGGGAAGCTTCCCGGGTGTACTTC
>TRBJ2-1|-|TRBV7-9|-
CASSSKEGSYNEQFF
TGTGCCAGCAGCTCCAAGGAAGGCTCCTACAATGAGCAGTTCTTC
>TRBJ2-3|-|TRBV4-3|-
CASSQGWVAESTDTQYF
TGCGCCAGCAGCCAAGGTTGGGTAGCGGAAAGCACAGATACGCAGTATTTT
>TRBJ2-5|-|TRBV5-5|TRBD2
CASSVSGAQETQYF
TGTGCCAGCAGCGTTAGCGGGGCGCAAGAGACCCAGTACTTC
>TRBJ2-3|-|TRBV10-2|-
CASYESGSTDTQYF
TGCGCCAGCTATGAGTCAGGGAGCACAGATACGCAGTATTTT
>TRBJ2-7|-|TRBV4-3|-
CASSQGGIDEQYF
TGCGCCAGCAGCCAAGGCGGGATAGACGAGCAGTACTTC
>TRBJ2-1|-|TRBV11-1|-
CASSLAVLVLPSYNEQFF
TGTGCCAGCAGCTTAGCTGTACTGGTCCTTCCCTCCTACAATGAGCAGTTCTTC
>TRBJ2-3|few|TRBV20-1|-
CSPVQGGSTDTQYF
TGCAGTCCTGTGCAGGGGGGAAGCACAGATACGCAGTATTTT
>TRBJ2-7|-|TRBV10-3|TRBD2
CAIRTSGVYEQYF
TGTGCCATCCGAACTAGCGGGGTCTACGAGCAGTACTTC
>TRBJ2-2|-|TRBV10-3|-
CAISEPGRVNTGELFF
TGTGCCATCAGTGAGCCGGGCAGGGTAAACACCGGGGAGCTGTTTTTT
>TRBJ1-4|few|TRBV20-1|-
CSATTNEKLFF
TGCAGTGCTACAACTAATGAAAAACTGTTTTTT
>TRBJ2-7|-|TRBV3-1|-
CASSQRGGVSYEQYF
TGTGCCAGCAGCCAAAGAGGAGGGGTTTCCTACGAGCAGTACTTC
>TRBJ2-7|-|TRBV4-3|TRBD2
CASSQDTGTSGYEQYF
TGCGCCAGCAGCCAAGATACCGGGACTAGCGGTTACGAGCAGTACTTC
>TRBJ2-1|-|TRBV7-8|-
CASSLGGNPGNEQFF
TGTGCCAGCAGCTTAGGGGGCAACCCGGGGAATGAGCAGTTCTTC
>TRBJ2-3|few|TRBV7-9|TRBD2
CASSLPRGSGGTDTQYF
TGTGCCAGCAGCTTACCGCGGGGTAGCGGGGGCACAGATACGCAGTATTTT
>TRBJ1-2|few|TRBV5-6|TRBD1
CASSASGQGLYGYTF
TGTGCCAGCAGCGCTTCGGGACAGGGACTATATGGCTACACCTTC
>TRBJ1-2|-|TRBV6-5|-
CASRDSYDGYTF
TGTGCCAGCAGAGACAGTTACGATGGCTACACCTTC
>TRBJ1-2|-|TRBV7-2|TRBD1
CASRPTGPYGYTF
TGTGCCAGCAGGCCGACAGGGCCCTATGGCTACACCTTC
>TRBJ1-5|few|TRBV6-8|-
CASSYSKFDWTGNQPQHF
TGTGCCAGCAGTTACTCGAAGTTTGACTGGACGGGCAATCAGCCCCAGCATTTT
>TRBJ1-2|many|TRBV12-3/TRBV12-4|-
CASSFEGSGYTF
TGTGCCAGCAGTTTTGAGGGAAGTGGCTACACCTTC
>TRBJ1-2|-|TRBV29-1|-
CSVVGRGLNYGYTF
TGCAGCGTTGTAGGAAGGGGACTAAACTATGGCTACACCTTC
>TRBJ2-2|few|TRBV20-1|TRBD2
CSATLTSGNTGELFF
TGCAGTGCTACCCTGACTAGCGGGAACACCGGGGAGCTGTTTTTT
>TRBJ2-1|-|TRBV20-1|-
CSASGGNGQFF
TGCAGTGCTTCAGGTGGAAATGGGCAGTTCTTC
>TRBJ2-4|-|TRBV12-3/TRBV12-4|-
CASSPGTRGAKNIQYF
TGTGCCAGCAGTCCCGGGACTCGAGGCGCCAAAAACATTCAGTACTTC
>TRBJ1-5|few|TRBV6-2/TRBV6-3|TRBD1
CASSQPGQGYSNQPQHF
TGTGCCAGCAGTCAGCCGGGACAGGGATACAGCAATCAGCCCCAGCATTTT